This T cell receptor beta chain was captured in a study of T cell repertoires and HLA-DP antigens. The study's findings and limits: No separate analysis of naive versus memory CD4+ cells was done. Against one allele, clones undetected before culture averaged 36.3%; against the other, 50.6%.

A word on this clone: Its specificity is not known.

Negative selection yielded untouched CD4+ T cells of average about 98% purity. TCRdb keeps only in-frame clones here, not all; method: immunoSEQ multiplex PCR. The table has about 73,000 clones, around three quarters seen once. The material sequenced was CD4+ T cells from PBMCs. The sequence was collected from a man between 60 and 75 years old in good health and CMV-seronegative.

Written as DNA, the CDR3 is TGTGCCGTCGCGGGGGTTATGCGCTACACCTTC. It is translated as CAVAGVMRYTF. The V and J genes are TRBV30 and TRBJ1-2, with D possibly TRBD1 on 5 matching bases. CDR3 length: 11 residues. The germline V gene encodes CDR1 GTSNPN and CDR2 SVGIG (reference sequence). The V end was cut by 8 bases, the J end by 9 bases, with 16 bases between.